Sequencing of this T cell receptor beta chain was carried out in a study of graft-versus-host responses after intestinal transplantation. Study at large: All recipients got anti-thymocyte globulin induction, then tacrolimus and steroids for approximately 3 years. General study results and limits: Recipient marrow showed GvH clones, some seen first in ileum or blood. Elevated graft-versus-host to host-versus-graft clonal ratios in allografts were recorded for patients with graft-donor T cell macrochimerism.

CDR3 size: 13 residues. The ends lost 6 bases at V and 8 bases at J; junction bases unmatched: 6. From germline, CDR1 is SNHLY and CDR2 FYNNEI. The researchers put approximately 200,000 CFSE-labeled responder cells into plates with approximately 200,000 irradiated, violet-dye-labeled stimulator cells. Sorting after the reaction isolated proliferating CFSE-low CD3+CD4+ and CD3+CD8+ responders. The method was immunoSEQ multiplex PCR; TCRdb's version includes in-frame clones alone and lacks a portion of them. Of a few thousand clones listed, 25% to 30% are singletons. The V gene is TRBV2, the J gene TRBJ1-3; 8 positions agree with TRBD1. The origin of this receptor is a human patient who was an organ donor for intestinal transplantation. The material was alloreactive CD8+ T cells from a mixed lymphocyte reaction culture, obtained before transplantation. Subset in this sample: CFSE-low proliferating T cells sorted from approximately 6-day pre-transplant mixed lymphocyte reaction (GvH or HvG direction). CDR3 sequence: CASRTGAADTIYF. In nucleotides, the CDR3 is TGTGCCAGCAGGACAGGGGCTGCAGACACCATATATTTT. Combining the CDR3 with reference TRBV2 and TRBJ1-3 gives the whole variable domain EPEVTQTPSHQVTQMGQEVILRCVPISNHLYFYWYRQILGQKVEFLVSFYNNEISEKSEIFDDQFSVERPDGSNFTLKIRSTKLEDSAMYFCASRTGAADTIYFGEGSWLTVV.